A single sample is the source of the 21 T cell receptor beta chains below, sequenced in a study of identical twins. Via MiXCR, TCRdb re-called the 5' RACE reads, giving one row per CDR3 protein. In the table there are 400,000 to 500,000 distinct CDR3 sequences, about a fifth of which are singletons. The sequencing sample was made of naive T cells sorted from blood. These receptors were collected from a man aged 50 to 60 in good health.

This clonotype was observed a few times. The chain joins TRBV12-3 or TRBV12-4 to TRBJ2-5; TRBD1 matches at 9 bases. With V trimmed by 3 bases and J by 5 bases, 4 bases remained unmatched. The CDR3 loop spans 14 amino acids. The CDR3 nucleotides read TGTGCCAGCAGTTTGGGACAGGGATATGAGACCCAGTACTTC. Its protein is CASSLGQGYETQYF.

The chain carries TRBV6-2 or TRBV6-3 and TRBJ1-6; D gene ambiguous. V was pared by 2 bases and J by 4 bases, with 12 bases between. The germline gives CDR1 MNHEY, CDR2 SVGEGT. The CDR3 loop spans 16 amino acids. The CDR3 loop reads CASSYGSSIYNSPLHF. In DNA, the CDR3 is TGTGCCAGCAGTTACGGAAGCTCCATTTATAATTCACCCCTCCACTTT.

This clonotype was seen a few times. The genes are TRBV12-3 or TRBV12-4 and TRBJ2-1; D gene unclear. V gave up 4 bases and J gave up 0 bases, with 10 bases separating them. The CDR3 totals 15 residues. This CDR3 is CASSSRRGSYNEQFF. The CDR3 DNA reads as TGTGCCAGCAGTTCACGTAGAGGCTCCTACAATGAGCAGTTCTTC.

This clonotype has only a few counts. The CDR3 sequence: CASSTTSAETDTQYF. The CDR3 region has the DNA TGTGCCAGCAGCACGACTAGCGCGGAGACAGATACGCAGTATTTT. The chain employs TRBV3-1 and TRBJ2-3; 8 nucleotides match TRBD2. CDR1 LGHDT and CDR2 YNNKEL come from the germline V gene (reference sequence). V was pared by 5 bases and J by 3 bases, with 7 bases of the junction left unmatched. The CDR3 covers 15 residues.

The chain uses TRBV5-6 and TRBJ2-5; D is unclear. Trimming removed 0 bases from V and 4 bases from J, with 10 bases in between. The CDR3 contains 14 residues. Germline V CDR1 and CDR2: SGHDT, YYEEEE. The CDR3 DNA sequence: TGTGCCAGCAGCTTGGGGGTAGGTCGAGAGACCCAGTACTTC. Its translation: CASSLGVGRETQYF.

This clonotype has more than one count but fewer than ten. V gene TRBV5-1 combines with J gene TRBJ1-6, with D possibly being TRBD1 (6 bases). V lost 4 bases and J 9 bases, leaving 17 bases between the germline ends. The germline V gene encodes CDR1 SGHRS and CDR2 YFSETQ. CDR3 length: 15 residues. The CDR3 sequence: CASSTVGDTSSPLHF. The CDR3 DNA reads as TGCGCCAGCAGCACCGTGGGGGACACGTCTTCACCCCTCCACTTT. Based on the CDR3 plus reference TRBV5-1 and TRBJ1-6, the full variable domain is KAGVTQTPRYLIKTRGQQVTLSCSPISGHRSVSWYQQTPGQGLQFLFEYFSETQRNKGNFPGRFSGRQFSNSRSEMNVSTLELGDSALYLCASSTVGDTSSPLHFGNGTRLTVT.

This clonotype was seen at least ten times. This chain joins TRBV5-1 and TRBJ2-3, with D uncertain. The CDR3 has 13 residues. Per the germline V gene, CDR1 is SGHRS and CDR2 is YFSETQ. V was shortened by 2 bases and J by 5 bases, with 9 bases between the two germline ends. DNA of the CDR3: TGCGCCAGCAGCTTCCAGGCCCAAGATACGCAGTATTTT. Translated, it gives CASSFQAQDTQYF.

The chain combines TRBV7-8 with TRBJ1-6; TRBD1 matches at 8 bases. The CDR3 runs to 16 residues. Germline-derived CDR1 and CDR2 are SGHVS and FQNEAQ. J lost 9 bases, V lost 0 bases, and 7 bases had no gene match. The CDR3 loop reads CASSLAGGDRGSPLHF. In DNA form, the CDR3 reads TGTGCCAGCAGCTTAGCGGGCGGAGACAGGGGTTCACCCCTCCACTTT.

This clonotype was observed at least ten times. The CDR3 here is CSASRNLLAGESTGELFF. As DNA, the CDR3 is TGCAGTGCTAGCCGAAACCTTCTAGCGGGAGAAAGCACCGGGGAGCTGTTTTTT. The rearrangement uses TRBV20-1 and TRBJ2-2, with TRBD2 identical over 10 bases. The length of the CDR3 is 18 residues. Germline V gene sequence: CDR1 DFQATT, CDR2 SNEGSKA (reference sequence). With V trimmed by 3 bases and J by 4 bases, 14 bases remained unmatched.

This clonotype appeared many times. The chain combines TRBV11-2 with TRBJ2-7; TRBD1 aligns across 8 bases. The junction had 2 bases not matched to a gene; V was cut back by 1 base and J by 3 bases. Germline V gene data show CDR1 as SGHAT and CDR2 as FQNNGV. This CDR3 region has 14 residues. The CDR3 here is CASSLGTGNYEQYF. CDR3 DNA: TGTGCCAGCAGCTTAGGGACAGGGAACTACGAGCAGTACTTC. The full variable domain, completed using reference TRBV11-2 and TRBJ2-7, is EAGVAQSPRYKIIEKRQSVAFWCNPISGHATLYWYQQILGQGPKLLIQFQNNGVVDDSQLPKDRFSAERLKGVDSTLKIQPAKLEDSAVYLCASSLGTGNYEQYFGPGTRLTVT.

This clonotype has a handful of counts. CDR3 DNA sequence: TGCAGTGCTAGACAGACAGGGCTTCCGCCCCAGCATTTT. Translation: CSARQTGLPPQHF. This rearrangement joins TRBV20-1 to TRBJ1-5; 7 positions agree with TRBD1. Germline V gives CDR1 DFQATT, CDR2 SNEGSKA (reference sequence). The CDR3 consists of 13 residues. J lost 9 bases, V lost 2 bases, and 7 bases had no gene match.

The V and J genes are TRBV6-5 and TRBJ2-2, with 8 positions matching TRBD1. J was trimmed by 7 bases and V by 7 bases; bases with no gene match: 11. This CDR3 has 15 amino acids. Germline lookup yields CDR1 MNHEY and CDR2 SVGAGI. The CDR3 is CASISAGGAGGELFF. Written as DNA, the CDR3 is TGTGCCAGCATTTCGGCAGGGGGCGCGGGCGGGGAGCTGTTTTTT.

V usage is TRBV12-3 or TRBV12-4 and J usage is TRBJ1-2; possibly TRBD1 for D (5 bases). The CDR3 is made up of 15 amino acids. Trimming took 6 bases from V and 8 from J, leaving 22 bases between them. The CDR3 loop reads CASRRPGEGYEGYTF. CDR3 in DNA: TGTGCCAGCAGGAGACCGGGAGAGGGGTATGAAGGCTACACCTTC.

The J gene is TRBJ2-5, the V gene TRBV12-3 or TRBV12-4; tentatively, D is TRBD2 (6 bases). This CDR3 spans 14 amino acids. Trimming removed 2 bases at V and 5 bases at J, with 12 bases between. DNA for the CDR3: TGTGCCAGCAGTTTAACACTAGCTGGGGAGACCCAGTACTTC. This translates into CASSLTLAGETQYF.

This clonotype was seen at least ten times. V usage is TRBV19 and J usage is TRBJ2-7, with D perhaps given as TRBD1 or TRBD2 (6 bases each). The CDR3 consists of 13 residues. Trimming removed 5 bases at V and 4 bases at J, with 12 bases between. The V gene's germline CDR1 is LNHDA and CDR2 SQIVND (reference sequence). CDR3 sequence: CASSAGQTYEQYF. In nucleotides, the CDR3 is TGTGCCAGTAGTGCGGGACAAACATACGAGCAGTACTTC. The complete variable domain, with remaining parts taken from reference TRBV19 and TRBJ2-7, reads DGGITQSPKYLFRKEGQNVTLSCEQNLNHDAMYWYRQDPGQGLRLIYYSQIVNDFQKGDIAEGYSVSREKKESFPLTVTSAQKNPTAFYLCASSAGQTYEQYFGPGTRLTVT.

The chain is built from TRBV5-1 and TRBJ2-1; D gene ambiguous. The CDR3 is 17 amino acids. Between the trimmed V and J ends, which lost 3 bases and 4 bases, there was a span of 20 bases. Germline V gives CDR1 SGHRS, CDR2 YFSETQ. The CDR3 DNA reads as TGCGCCAGCAGCTCCCCCAAAGACTGGAATTCTTACAATGAGCAGTTCTTC. It translates to CASSSPKDWNSYNEQFF.

At least ten counts were recorded for this clonotype. The chain links TRBV10-3 to TRBJ2-5; 8 bases align to TRBD1. CDR1 is ENHRY and CDR2 is SYGVKD in the germline V gene. V trimming: 7 bases; J trimming: 3 bases; junction bases outside the gene matches: 7. The CDR3 totals 14 residues. The CDR3 region is CAITKGQGEETQYF. The CDR3 DNA sequence: TGTGCCATCACTAAAGGACAGGGTGAAGAGACCCAGTACTTC.

The V call is TRBV7-9, the J call TRBJ2-1; TRBD1 agrees at 9 bases. Germline-derived CDR1 and CDR2 are SEHNR and FQNEAQ (reference sequence). V was clipped by 2 bases and J by 9 bases; unmatched bases: 2. CDR3 length equals 13 residues. CDR3 protein: CASSLNRGLEQFF. DNA for the CDR3: TGTGCCAGCAGCTTAAACAGGGGGCTTGAGCAGTTCTTC. Complete variable domain (other parts from reference TRBV7-9 and TRBJ2-1): DTGVSQNPRHKITKRGQNVTFRCDPISEHNRLYWYRQTLGQGPEFLTYFQNEAQLEKSRLLSDRFSAERPKGSFSTLEIQRTEQGDSAMYLCASSLNRGLEQFFGPGTRLTVL.

The sample holds many counts of this clonotype. The chain joins TRBV18 to TRBJ1-2; D perhaps matches TRBD1 (5 bases). Germline lookup yields CDR1 KGHSH and CDR2 LQKENI. This CDR3 has 13 residues. The ends were cut back, 4 bases at V and 3 bases at J, with 9 bases in the middle. CDR3 region: CASSLSGDYGYTF. CDR3 sequence (DNA): TGTGCCAGCTCACTCTCGGGGGACTATGGCTACACCTTC.

This rearrangement joins TRBV7-6 to TRBJ1-4; tentative D call: TRBD1 (6 bases). CDR1 and CDR2 from the germline V gene are SGHVS and FNYEAQ. The CDR3 totals 15 residues. The V end lost 4 bases, the J end lost 5 bases, and 14 bases lay between the germline ends. CDR3 region: CASSSLSGANEKLFF. The CDR3 region has the DNA TGTGCCAGCAGCTCCCTTTCAGGGGCCAATGAAAAACTGTTTTTT.

This clonotype occurred a few times. The chain couples TRBV12-3 or TRBV12-4 to TRBJ2-1; 9 bases line up with TRBD1. The CDR3 totals 17 residues. The J segment lost 8 bases and the V segment lost 4 bases, leaving 15 bases of the junction unmatched. CDR3 coding DNA: TGTGCCAGCAGTTCCACCAGGTGGGACAGGGAGAGCGATGAGCAGTTCTTC. It translates to CASSSTRWDRESDEQFF.